A selection of T cell receptor beta chains follows, all from one sample in a study of OX40 agonist ivuxolimab in advanced cancers. Clones were read by immunoSEQ multiplex PCR, and TCRdb kept only the in-frame ones, dropping some. The sample has 20,000 to 25,000 clones; approximately 90% are singletons. Sequenced material: CD4+ or CD8+ T cells sorted from blood, taken in a trial of the OX40 agonist ivuxolimab. All receptors come from an adult with an advanced solid tumor such as melanoma, head and neck, liver or kidney cancer. Each CDR3 is given with its conserved first and last residue. A D gene is named only where the DNA matches it firmly. Clone sizes are given selectively: once, few, many, or a class where the clone is expanded.

j_call d_call clone_size v_call cdr3_aa cdr3_nt
TRBJ2-7 - - TRBV19 CASSQAELSYEQYF TGTGCCAGTAGTCAGGCAGAACTCTCCTACGAGCAGTACTTC
TRBJ2-2 - - TRBV9 CASSVSGKNTGELFF TGTGCCAGCAGCGTCAGCGGAAAGAACACCGGGGAGCTGTTTTTT
TRBJ2-3 - - TRBV7-2 CASSSPWDFGDTQYF TGTGCCAGCAGCTCCCCCTGGGATTTCGGAGATACGCAGTATTTT
TRBJ1-1 TRBD1 - TRBV19 CASSIYNRGTEAFF TGTGCCAGTAGTATATATAACAGGGGTACTGAAGCTTTCTTT
TRBJ2-3 - once TRBV7-3 CASSFGGPTDTQYF TGTGCCAGCAGCTTTGGGGGGCCCACAGATACGCAGTATTTT
TRBJ2-2 - - TRBV5-1 CASRIGVNTGELFF TGCGCCAGCAGGATCGGGGTGAACACCGGGGAGCTGTTTTTT
TRBJ2-2 TRBD2 - TRBV6-4 CASQLAGDTGELFF TGTGCCAGCCAGCTAGCGGGAGACACCGGGGAGCTGTTTTTT
TRBJ2-5 TRBD2 - TRBV2 CASRRQTSEAETQYF TGTGCCAGCAGGCGCCAGACTAGCGAGGCAGAGACCCAGTACTTC
TRBJ2-3 TRBD2 - TRBV9 CASSSAGGPGDTQYF TGTGCCAGCAGCAGTGCGGGGGGGCCGGGAGATACGCAGTATTTT
TRBJ2-7 TRBD2 - TRBV13 CASSLGTSGYEQYF TGTGCCAGCAGCCTCGGGACTAGCGGCTACGAGCAGTACTTC